This T cell receptor (beta chain) was sequenced for a study of T cells after yellow fever vaccination. General study points: The secondary response peaked faster, at day 5 versus 15, but was weaker. Repertoires obtained by FACS sorting could include abundant clonotypes that entered as contaminants from the bulk population. In post-booster samples, most primary-vaccination clones reappeared (approximately 95% CD4, approximately 91% CD8).

The CDR3 consists of 14 residues. Trimming removed 3 bases from V and 5 bases from J, with 13 bases in between. CDR1 and CDR2 (germline): SEHNR, FQNEAQ (reference sequence). In this sample, this clonotype turned up a few times. The antigen is undetermined. A universal primer site and UMIs were added as TCR cDNA was made by 5'RACE template switching. TCRdb reprocessed the 5' RACE reads via MiXCR and lists one record per CDR3 protein. This table holds some 670,000 distinct CDR3 sequences, more than 9% found once. The sample was PBMCs, taken on the day of the yellow fever booster vaccination. The chain employs TRBV7-9 and TRBJ1-1; no clear D gene. The TCR sequence derives from a man aged 25 to 40 who received the YFV17D yellow fever vaccine. The CDR3 is CASSLMQPRTEAFF. The CDR3 DNA reads TGTGCCAGCAGCTTGATGCAGCCGAGGACTGAAGCTTTCTTT.